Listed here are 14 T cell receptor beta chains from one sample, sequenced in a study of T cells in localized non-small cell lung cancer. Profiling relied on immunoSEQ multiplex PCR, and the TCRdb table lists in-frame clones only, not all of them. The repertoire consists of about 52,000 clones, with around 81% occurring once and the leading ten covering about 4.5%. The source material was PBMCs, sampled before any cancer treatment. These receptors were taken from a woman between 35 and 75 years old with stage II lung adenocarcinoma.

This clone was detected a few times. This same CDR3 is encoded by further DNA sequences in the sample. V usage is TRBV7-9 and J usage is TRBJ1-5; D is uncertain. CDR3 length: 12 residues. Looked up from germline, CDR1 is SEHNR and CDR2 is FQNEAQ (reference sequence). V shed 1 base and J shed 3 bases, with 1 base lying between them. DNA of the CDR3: TGTGCCAGCAGCTTAGACAATCAGCCCCAGCATTTT. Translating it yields CASSLDNQPQHF.

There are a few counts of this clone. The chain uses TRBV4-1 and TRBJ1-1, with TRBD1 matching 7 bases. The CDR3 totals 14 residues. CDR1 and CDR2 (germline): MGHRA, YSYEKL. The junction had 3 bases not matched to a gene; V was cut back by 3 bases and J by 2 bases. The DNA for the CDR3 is TGCGCCAGCAGCCACTGGGACAGAAACACTGAAGCTTTCTTT. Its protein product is CASSHWDRNTEAFF.

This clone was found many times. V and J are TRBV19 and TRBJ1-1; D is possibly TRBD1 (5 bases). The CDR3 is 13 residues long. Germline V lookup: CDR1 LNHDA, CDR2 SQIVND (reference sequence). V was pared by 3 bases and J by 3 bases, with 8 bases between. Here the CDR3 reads CASSMTAYTEAFF. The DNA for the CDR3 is TGTGCCAGTAGTATGACAGCTTACACTGAAGCTTTCTTT.

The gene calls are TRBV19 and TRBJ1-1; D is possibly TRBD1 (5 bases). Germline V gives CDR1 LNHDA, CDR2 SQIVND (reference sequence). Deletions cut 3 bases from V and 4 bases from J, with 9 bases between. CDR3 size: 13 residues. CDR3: CASSIAGTTEAFF. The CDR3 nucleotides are TGTGCCAGTAGTATTGCGGGGACCACTGAAGCTTTCTTT.

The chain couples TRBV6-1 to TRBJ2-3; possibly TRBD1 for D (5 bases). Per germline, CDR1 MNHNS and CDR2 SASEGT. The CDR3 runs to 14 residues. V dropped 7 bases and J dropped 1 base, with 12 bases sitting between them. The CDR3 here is CASKQDTGTDTQYF. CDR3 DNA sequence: TGTGCCAGCAAGCAGGACACTGGCACAGATACGCAGTATTTT.

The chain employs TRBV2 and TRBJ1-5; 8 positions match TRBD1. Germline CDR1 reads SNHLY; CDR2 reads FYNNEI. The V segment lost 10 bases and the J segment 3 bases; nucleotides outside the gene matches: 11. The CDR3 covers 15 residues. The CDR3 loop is CATGDRSKYNQPQHF. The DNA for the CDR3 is TGTGCCACCGGGGACAGGTCTAAATACAATCAGCCCCAGCATTTT.

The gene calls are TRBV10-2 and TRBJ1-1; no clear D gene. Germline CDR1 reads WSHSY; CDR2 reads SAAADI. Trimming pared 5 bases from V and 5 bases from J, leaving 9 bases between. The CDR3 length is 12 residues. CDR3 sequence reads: CASSIGGTEAFF. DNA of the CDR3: TGCGCCAGCAGTATAGGCGGAACTGAAGCTTTCTTT.

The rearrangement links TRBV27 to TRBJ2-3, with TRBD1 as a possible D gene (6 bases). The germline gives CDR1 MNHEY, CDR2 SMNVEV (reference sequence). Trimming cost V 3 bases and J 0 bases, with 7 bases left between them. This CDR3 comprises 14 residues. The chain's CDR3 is CASSFTGSTDTQYF. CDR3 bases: TGTGCCAGCAGTTTTACAGGGAGCACAGATACGCAGTATTTT.

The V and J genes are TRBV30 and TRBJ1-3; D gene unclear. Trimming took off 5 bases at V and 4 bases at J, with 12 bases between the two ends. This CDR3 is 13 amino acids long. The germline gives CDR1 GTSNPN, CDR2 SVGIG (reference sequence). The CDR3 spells CAWGAVGGNTIYF. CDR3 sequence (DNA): TGTGCCTGGGGTGCAGTCGGGGGAAACACCATATATTTT.

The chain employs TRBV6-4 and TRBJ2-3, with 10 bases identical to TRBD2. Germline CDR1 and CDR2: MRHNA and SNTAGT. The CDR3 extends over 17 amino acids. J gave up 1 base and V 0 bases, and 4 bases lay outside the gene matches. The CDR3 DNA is TGTGCCAGCAGTGACTCGGCTAGCGGGGGAGGCACAGATACGCAGTATTTT. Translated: CASSDSASGGGTDTQYF.

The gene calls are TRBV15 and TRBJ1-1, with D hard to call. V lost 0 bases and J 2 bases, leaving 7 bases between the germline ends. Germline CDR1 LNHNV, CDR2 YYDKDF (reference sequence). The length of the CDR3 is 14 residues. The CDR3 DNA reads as TGTGCCACCAGCAGAGATTCGGCCAACACTGAAGCTTTCTTT. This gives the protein CATSRDSANTEAFF.

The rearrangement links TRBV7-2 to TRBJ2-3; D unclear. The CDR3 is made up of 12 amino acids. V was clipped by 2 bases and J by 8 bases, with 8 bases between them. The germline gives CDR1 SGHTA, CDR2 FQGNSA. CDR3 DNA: TGTGCCAGCAGCTTAAGCTTGGGTACGCAGTATTTT. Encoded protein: CASSLSLGTQYF.

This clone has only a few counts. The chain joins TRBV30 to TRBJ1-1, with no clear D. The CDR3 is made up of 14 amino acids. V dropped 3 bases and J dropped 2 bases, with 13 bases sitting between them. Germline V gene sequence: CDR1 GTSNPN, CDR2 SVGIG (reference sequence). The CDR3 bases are TGTGCCTGGAGCCCCTCCCGCAGCAACACTGAAGCTTTCTTT. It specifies CAWSPSRSNTEAFF.

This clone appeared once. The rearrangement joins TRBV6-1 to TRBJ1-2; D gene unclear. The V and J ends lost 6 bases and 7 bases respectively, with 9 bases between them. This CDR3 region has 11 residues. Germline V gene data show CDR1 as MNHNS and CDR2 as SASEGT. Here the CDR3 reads CASRLLGGYTF. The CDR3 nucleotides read TGTGCCAGCAGACTACTAGGTGGCTACACCTTC.